This note documents a single T cell receptor beta chain sequence. The data originate from a study of blood T cell repertoires in COVID-19. Study context: The United States, Italy and Spain were the sources of the acute and convalescent COVID-19 samples.

Assay: immunoSEQ multiplex PCR; the TCRdb copy retains only in-frame clones and omits some. The sample holds about 140,000 clones, over 75% seen once. Trimming took off 1 base at V and 6 bases at J, with 12 bases between the two ends. Germline V gene data show CDR1 as LNHNV and CDR2 as YYDKDF (reference sequence). The CDR3 extends over 14 amino acids. The receptor was derived from a human donor in a cohort sampled during active COVID-19. The genes are TRBV15 and TRBJ1-2, with D tentatively TRBD1 (5 bases). Sequenced material: peripheral blood. The CDR3 bases are TGTGCCACCAGCAGAGGCGGGGCGGGTGATGGCTACACCTTC. Translated: CATSRGGAGDGYTF.